The next 14 T cell receptor beta chains were all read from a single sample in a study of shared clonotypes between healthy human individuals. Method: immunoSEQ multiplex PCR; TCRdb's copy keeps in-frame clones and lacks some. The sample has roughly 2,300,000 clones; 92% are singletons. Material for sequencing was naive CD4+ T cells from PBMCs. Documented subset: CD45RA+ positively selected. Receptors originate from a man younger than 35 in good health. Some clones in this sample may be carry-over from other donors' samples.

There are a few counts of this clone. The J gene is TRBJ1-1, the V gene TRBV7-6; TRBD1 matches 7 bases. CDR1 and CDR2 from the germline V gene are SGHVS and FNYEAQ. The CDR3 runs 14 residues. V shed 8 bases, J shed 4 bases, and the junction held 10 bases outside the gene matches. The CDR3 here is CASCRGGSGTEAFF. The DNA of the CDR3 is TGTGCCAGCTGCCGAGGGGGCTCGGGCACTGAAGCTTTCTTT.

The chain couples TRBV5-4 to TRBJ2-3; D unresolved. The CDR3 is made up of 14 amino acids. Trimming shortened V by 5 bases and J by 3 bases, and 13 bases separated the two germline ends. Germline V gene sequence: CDR1 SGHNT, CDR2 YYREEE (reference sequence). The CDR3 loop reads CASSAREETDTQYF. The CDR3 DNA follows: TGTGCCAGCAGTGCTCGTGAGGAGACAGATACGCAGTATTTT.

The chain uses TRBV10-3 and TRBJ2-7; D is perhaps TRBD1 (6 bases). This CDR3 comprises 16 residues. Germline lookup yields CDR1 ENHRY and CDR2 SYGVKD. The germline V and J ends were trimmed by 6 bases and 7 bases, with 25 bases remaining between them. The chain's CDR3 is CAISGLGASGAREQYF. The CDR3 region has the DNA TGTGCCATCAGCGGGCTGGGGGCTTCAGGGGCGAGAGAGCAGTACTTC.

The CDR3 here is CASTYAWGTDTQYF. Here the CDR3 DNA reads TGTGCCAGCACCTACGCCTGGGGTACAGATACGCAGTATTTT. This sequence joins TRBV2 and TRBJ2-3; D is uncertain. The germline V gene encodes CDR1 SNHLY and CDR2 FYNNEI. The CDR3 is made up of 14 amino acids. Trimming left V 7 bases short and J 3 bases short, with 14 bases between.

This rearrangement joins TRBV7-6 to TRBJ1-1; D is unresolved. From germline, CDR1 is SGHVS and CDR2 FNYEAQ. CDR3 length equals 14 residues. V was clipped by 5 bases and J by 0 bases, with 10 bases between them. The CDR3, as DNA: TGTGCCAGCAGCCACCGGCCGCTGAACACTGAAGCTTTCTTT. Its protein is CASSHRPLNTEAFF.

This clone was seen a single time. The J gene is TRBJ1-2, the V gene TRBV2; no definite D call. The CDR3 is 15 amino acids. Trimming took 1 base from V and 5 from J, leaving 14 bases between them. CDR1 is SNHLY, CDR2 FYNNEI, per germline. CDR3 coding DNA: TGTGCCAGCAGTGAAGTCACAGCAGGACCTTATGGCTACACCTTC. Protein sequence: CASSEVTAGPYGYTF.

The V gene is TRBV12-5, the J gene TRBJ2-5, with D possibly being TRBD2 (5 bases). Trimming removed 5 bases at V and 5 bases at J, with 18 bases between. Per germline, CDR1 LGHNT and CDR2 FRNRAP. The CDR3 totals 15 residues. The CDR3 spells CASGGSGPRGETQYF. CDR3 bases: TGTGCTAGTGGTGGGAGCGGACCCCGAGGGGAGACCCAGTACTTC.

This chain uses TRBV25-1 with TRBJ2-2, with D possibly TRBD2 on 5 matching bases. With 4 bases removed from V and 4 bases from J, the gap between germline ends came to 13 bases. Germline assignment: CDR1 MGHDK and CDR2 SYGVNS. The CDR3 extends over 15 amino acids. Here the CDR3 DNA reads TGTGCCAGCAGTGCCGGGATGTTAAGCACCGGGGAGCTGTTTTTT. Its translation: CASSAGMLSTGELFF.

The chain combines TRBV11-3 with TRBJ1-5; 9 nucleotides agree with TRBD1. This CDR3 has 17 residues. The ends lost 8 bases at V and 7 bases at J; junction bases unmatched: 18. The V gene's germline CDR1 is SGHNT and CDR2 YENEEA. The CDR3 nucleotides are TGTGCCAGCCAAAGCACGGAGGGACAGGGTTGTTGCCAGCCCCAGCATTTT. Its protein is CASQSTEGQGCCQPQHF.

Points on this clone: Other DNA sequences of this sample code for an identical CDR3. This chain uses TRBV7-2 with TRBJ2-7; no clear D. The CDR3 is 12 amino acids. The V end was cut by 2 bases, the J end by 7 bases, with 9 bases between. CDR1 SGHTA and CDR2 FQGNSA come from the germline V gene. CDR3 sequence (DNA): TGTGCCAGCAGCTTAAGGGCAAGGGAGCAGTACTTC. It encodes CASSLRAREQYF.

A single count supports this clone. This chain links TRBV6-5 with TRBJ2-5, with D possibly being TRBD2 (6 bases). Germline V CDR1 and CDR2: MNHEY, SVGAGI. CDR3 size: 14 residues. V shed 6 bases and J shed 4 bases, with 15 bases lying between them. CDR3 region: CASSYKPSAETQYF. The CDR3 coding sequence is TGTGCCAGCAGCTACAAGCCTAGCGCAGAGACCCAGTACTTC.

The V and J genes are TRBV27 and TRBJ2-6, with no clear D. CDR1 is MNHEY and CDR2 is SMNVEV in the germline V gene (reference sequence). The V and J ends lost 5 bases and 2 bases respectively, with 4 bases between them. This CDR3 contains 13 residues. The CDR3 DNA reads TGTGCCAGCAGTAGGGCTGGGGCCAACGTCCTGACTTTC. Translation: CASSRAGANVLTF.

This chain connects TRBV6-6 to TRBJ1-5; D remains unclear. The germline gives CDR1 MNHNY, CDR2 SVGAGI (reference sequence). The CDR3 totals 13 residues. CDR3 in amino acids: CVAKAEMNQPQHF. CDR3 sequence (DNA): TGTGTCGCGAAGGCGGAAATGAATCAGCCCCAGCATTTT.

This chain connects TRBV6-1 to TRBJ2-7; a possible D gene is TRBD1 (6 bases). This CDR3 is built from 14 residues. Germline V lookup: CDR1 MNHNS, CDR2 SASEGT. Between the trimmed V and J ends, which lost 4 bases and 2 bases, there was a span of 12 bases. The CDR3 loop reads CASSVTRGTYEQYF. Here the CDR3 DNA reads TGTGCCAGCAGTGTCACCAGGGGAACCTACGAGCAGTACTTC.